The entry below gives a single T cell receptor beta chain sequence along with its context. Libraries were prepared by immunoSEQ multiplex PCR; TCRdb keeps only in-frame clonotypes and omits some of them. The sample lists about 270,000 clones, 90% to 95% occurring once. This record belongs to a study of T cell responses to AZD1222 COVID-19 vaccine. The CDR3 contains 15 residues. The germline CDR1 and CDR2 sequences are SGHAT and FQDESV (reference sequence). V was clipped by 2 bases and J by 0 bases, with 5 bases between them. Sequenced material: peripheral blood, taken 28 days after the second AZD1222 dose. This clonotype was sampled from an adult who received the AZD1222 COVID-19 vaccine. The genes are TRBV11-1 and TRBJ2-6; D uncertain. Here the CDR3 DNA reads TGTGCCAGCAGCTTAACCAGCTCTGGGGCCAACGTCCTGACTTTC. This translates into CASSLTSSGANVLTF.